Below, 4 T cell receptor beta chains from the same sample are listed, as sequenced in a study of blood T cell repertoires in COVID-19. Data came from immunoSEQ multiplex PCR; TCRdb stores just in-frame clones and leaves some out. The sample records fewer than 250,000 clones, 88% being singletons. The sequenced sample consisted of peripheral blood. The origin of the receptors is a human donor in a cohort sampled during active COVID-19.

The V gene is TRBV4-3, the J gene TRBJ2-3; TRBD1 is a possible D gene (5 bases). Germline V gene lookup returns CDR1 LGHNA and CDR2 YSLEER. The CDR3 runs 16 residues. Trimming pared 0 bases from V and 0 bases from J, leaving 10 bases between. The CDR3 DNA is TGCGCCAGCAGCCAAGAACCGACAGCTAGCACAGATACGCAGTATTTT. Protein: CASSQEPTASTDTQYF.

The V gene is TRBV6-4, the J gene TRBJ2-1, with D possibly matching TRBD2 (5 bases). V shed 0 bases and J shed 7 bases, with 28 bases lying between them. The CDR3 totals 20 residues. In germline, CDR1 is MRHNA, CDR2 SNTAGT. The CDR3 nucleotides read TGTGCCAGCAGTGACTCGGGCCGGGCGTGGGATACAAGTGGCGGGAATGAGCAGTTCTTC. Translation: CASSDSGRAWDTSGGNEQFF.

The chain recombines TRBV6-6 with TRBJ1-3; 10 bases are a match to TRBD1. CDR3 length equals 16 residues. The germline gives CDR1 MNHNY, CDR2 SVGAGI (reference sequence). Trimming removed 7 bases from V and 3 bases from J; junction bases left unmatched: 9. CDR3 coding DNA: TGTGCCAGCATTCAGCCGGGACAGGGGCTTGGAAACACCATATATTTT. Its translation is CASIQPGQGLGNTIYF.

The gene calls are TRBV2 and TRBJ2-6, with a possible D match to TRBD2 (6 bases). CDR1 and CDR2 from the germline V gene are SNHLY and FYNNEI. The CDR3 extends over 16 amino acids. V lost 5 bases, J lost 0 bases, and 11 bases lay in between. This chain's CDR3 is CASSNGGYSGANVLTF. The CDR3 DNA reads as TGTGCCAGCAGTAATGGGGGGTACTCTGGGGCCAACGTCCTGACTTTC. Full variable domain (missing parts from reference TRBV2 and TRBJ2-6): EPEVTQTPSHQVTQMGQEVILRCVPISNHLYFYWYRQILGQKVEFLVSFYNNEISEKSEIFDDQFSVERPDGSNFTLKIRSTKLEDSAMYFCASSNGGYSGANVLTFGAGSRLTVL.